This T cell receptor beta chain is drawn from a study of regulatory T cells in long-lasting Graves disease. Indicated time point: newly diagnosed GD, antithyroid drugs for less than 3 months. RNA from PBMCs was the source of the TCR library. Patients hailed from an endocrinology department in Xi'an, China. TCR beta libraries were built with iRepertoire HTBI primers and Arm-PCR of CDR3 regions. In TCRdb, the multiplex PCR reads were re-called with MiXCR into one record per CDR3 protein. The data show 300,000 to 400,000 distinct CDR3 sequences, with 15% to 20% seen just once and more than 35% held by the top ten. Trimming took off 0 bases at V and 7 bases at J, with 13 bases between the two ends. This CDR3 is 13 amino acids long. Germline V gives CDR1 GTSNPN, CDR2 SVGIG (reference sequence). At least ten counts were recorded for this clonotype.

This sample comprised peripheral blood mononuclear cells (PBMCs), obtained at new diagnosis, from a patient treated with antithyroid drugs. The TCR sequence derives from a female donor with Graves disease. This chain connects TRBV30 to TRBJ2-7, with D perhaps being TRBD1 or TRBD2 (5 bases each). The CDR3 DNA reads as TGTGCCTGGAGTGTACTGGGGGTTGGAGAGCAGTACTTC. Translated, it gives CAWSVLGVGEQYF.